This is a list of T cell receptor beta chains from one sample in a study of identical twins. One entry per CDR3 protein, called by TCRdb with MiXCR from the 5' RACE reads. The sample lists 1,800,000 or so distinct CDR3 sequences; under 35% were seen once. The sequenced sample consisted of cord blood. These receptors all stem from a newborn girl in good health. The CDR3 runs from the conserved cysteine through the conserved F or W. Each record gives: clone size, D gene, V gene, J gene, CDR3 protein, CDR3 DNA. D genes are given only for firm matches. Clone size is shown for a subset of rows, as once, few, many or a class of expanded clone.

size: .
D: .
V: TRBV6-5
J: TRBJ2-3
CDR3: CASSFRPGTYTSTDAQYF
DNA: TGTGCCAGTAGTTTTCGTCCCGGGACCTATACGAGCACAGATGCGCAGTATTTT

size: .
D: .
V: TRBV5-1
J: TRBJ2-1
CDR3: CAGSLGDHNEQFF
DNA: TGCGCCGGCAGCTTGGGCGACCACAATGAGCAGTTCTTC

size: few
D: .
V: TRBV7-8
J: TRBJ1-1
CDR3: CASSLVDFDTGDTEAFF
DNA: TGTGCCAGCAGCTTAGTGGATTTTGACACGGGGGACACTGAAGCTTTCTTT

size: .
D: .
V: TRBV10-3
J: TRBJ1-2
CDR3: CAISGRTNYGYTF
DNA: TGTGCCATCAGTGGACGGACTAACTATGGCTACACCTTC

size: .
D: .
V: TRBV20-1
J: TRBJ1-3
CDR3: CSARRGSSSGNTIYF
DNA: TGCAGTGCTAGGAGGGGGTCGAGCTCTGGAAACACCATATATTTT

size: .
D: .
V: TRBV28
J: TRBJ1-5
CDR3: CASSLSDSQGYNQPHHF
DNA: TGTGCCAGCAGTTTGTCCGACAGCCAGGGTTACAATCAGCCCCACCATTTT

size: .
D: TRBD1
V: TRBV20-1
J: TRBJ2-7
CDR3: CSARDTGTGGYEQYF
DNA: TGCAGTGCTAGAGATACAGGGACAGGGGGATACGAGCAGTACTTC

size: many
D: .
V: TRBV29-1
J: TRBJ1-5
CDR3: CSVRQGGNQPQHF
DNA: TGCAGCGTTCGGCAGGGCGGCAATCAGCCCCAGCATTTT

size: few
D: .
V: TRBV27
J: TRBJ2-7
CDR3: CASSHGIGQFLYEQYF
DNA: TGTGCCAGCAGTCATGGTATCGGACAGTTCCTTTACGAGCAGTACTTC

size: few
D: .
V: TRBV20-1
J: TRBJ2-4
CDR3: CSAREATGYLIQYF
DNA: TGCAGTGCTAGAGAAGCGACCGGGTATCTCATTCAGTACTTC

size: .
D: .
V: TRBV20-1
J: TRBJ2-1
CDR3: CSANRRPNSYNEQFF
DNA: TGCAGTGCAAACCGCCGGCCTAACTCCTACAATGAGCAGTTCTTC

size: few
D: .
V: TRBV28
J: TRBJ2-5
CDR3: CASSLWDGEETQYF
DNA: TGTGCCAGCAGTTTATGGGACGGAGAAGAGACCCAGTACTTC

size: .
D: TRBD2
V: TRBV6-1
J: TRBJ2-5
CDR3: CASSASGLAGVGNEQYF
DNA: TGTGCCAGCAGTGCCTCGGGACTAGCGGGAGTTGGGAATGAGCAGTACTTC

size: few
D: .
V: TRBV3-1
J: TRBJ2-7
CDR3: CASSQSPGQNYEQYF
DNA: TGTGCCAGCAGCCAATCCCCGGGACAAAACTACGAGCAGTACTTC

size: .
D: .
V: TRBV28
J: TRBJ2-1
CDR3: CASSITGISFQETQFF
DNA: TGTGCCAGCAGTATAACAGGGATTTCTTTCCAAGAGACCCAGTTCTTC

size: few
D: .
V: TRBV20-1
J: TRBJ2-5
CDR3: CSADSGSQETQYF
DNA: TGCAGTGCCGACTCGGGGTCGCAAGAGACCCAGTACTTC

size: .
D: .
V: TRBV20-1
J: TRBJ2-4
CDR3: CSARDRVWAAKNIQYF
DNA: TGCAGTGCTAGAGATCGTGTGTGGGCAGCCAAAAACATTCAGTACTTC

size: .
D: TRBD2
V: TRBV27
J: TRBJ2-7
CDR3: CASSLGLAGGIIYNEQYF
DNA: TGTGCCAGCAGTTTAGGACTAGCGGGAGGGATAATATACAATGAGCAGTACTTC

size: .
D: TRBD2
V: TRBV28
J: TRBJ2-7
CDR3: CASSLGGGGPSPQYF
DNA: TGTGCCAGCAGTTTAGGTGGGGGAGGGCCTTCCCCGCAGTACTTC

size: few
D: TRBD1
V: TRBV20-1
J: TRBJ1-2
CDR3: CSAKDKGARGYTF
DNA: TGCAGTGCTAAAGATAAGGGGGCTAGAGGCTACACCTTC

size: few
D: .
V: TRBV20-1
J: TRBJ2-1
CDR3: CSAMLQNEQFF
DNA: TGCAGTGCTATGCTCCAGAATGAGCAGTTCTTC

size: .
D: .
V: TRBV20-1
J: TRBJ1-6
CDR3: CSASESEYSPLHF
DNA: TGCAGTGCTAGCGAGTCAGAGTATTCACCCCTCCACTTT

size: .
D: .
V: TRBV15
J: TRBJ2-7
CDR3: CATSRDGALYRDRSYEQYF
DNA: TGTGCCACCAGCAGAGATGGGGCCTTGTACAGGGACCGCTCCTACGAGCAGTACTTC

size: few
D: .
V: TRBV7-2
J: TRBJ1-4
CDR3: CASSLEFTRGKLFF
DNA: TGTGCCAGCAGCTTAGAATTCACCAGGGGAAAACTGTTTTTT